The TCR beta chain under discussion was sequenced for a study of early T cells in non-severe SARS-CoV-2 infection (dated by TCRdb to the early 2020s). For the study in its entirety: TCR sequencing used bulk RNA from unsorted whole blood, so alpha and beta chains could not be paired. Results and caveats for the whole study, not just this receptor: VDJdb matching was skewed toward anti-spike CD8 responses, so virus-specific expansions were likely underestimated and private and CD4 specificities were missed.

From its cysteine to its phenylalanine, the CDR3 spans 16 amino acids. Only the CDR3 DNA is retained, 48 bases long and in frame from the first base. From a lookup of the germline V gene, CDR1 and CDR2 are SGHRS and YFSETQ. Trimming accounts for 2 bases at V and 2 bases at J, while the number of junction bases matched to no gene is 7. This clonotype was counted a few times. The clone's antigen remains unknown. Nothing much larger sits one base from this clone, and base qualities are not available. A case-control design nested within a healthcare worker cohort in London, UK, was used, with weekly nasopharyngeal swab PCR tests and blood sampling performed. Healthcare workers were recruited during the week of the UK lockdown, between 23 and 31 March 2020, and followed weekly for up to roughly 15 weeks. Libraries were built with 5' RACE. The sequencer was a NextSeq 500. In the TCR library protocol, unique molecular identifiers were attached to individual cDNA molecules to correct for PCR bias and sequencing error. Both TCR alpha and beta chains were sequenced, and tight co-correlation was observed between alpha and beta sequence abundances in each sample. In the paper's pipeline: Decombinator V4 was used to annotate the V gene, J gene and CDR3 of the TCR sequences. Expanded TCRs were defined as changing significantly between any two time points under a Poisson model with p below 0.0001. TCR abundances were normalised to the total number of TCRs sequenced per sample and were expressed as counts per million. TRAV1-2 paired with TRAJ12, TRAJ20 or TRAJ33 defined MAIT TCRs, while TRAV10 paired with TRAJ18 defined iNKT TCRs. VDJdb, accessed on 1 November 2021, was searched for TCRs annotated for CMV, EBV and SARS-CoV-2, and TCRs annotated for more than one antigen were excluded. TCRdb reworked the public reads: Q25 trimming with fastp, MiXCR clone assembly, productive beta chains retained. Identical CDR3 proteins give one entry, which carries the most common genes and DNA. The V and J calls and clone size come from TCRdb's table, not from the authors' own analysis. The sample profile shows 95,000 to 100,000 distinct CDR3 sequences; 9.5% to 11% of them were found once. Roughly 5% of the sample goes to the ten largest clones.

In this chain, TRBV5-1 is recombined with TRBJ2-4, with 7 bases aligning to TRBD2. The receptor was derived from an adult who was a healthcare worker with PCR-confirmed SARS-CoV-2 infection or an uninfected control (not recorded which). Sequenced material: whole blood. This receptor carries the CDR3 CASSFTAGVTKNIQYF. The DNA reads as follows: TGCGCCAGCAGCTTTACGGCGGGAGTAACCAAAAACATTCAGTACTTC.